The sample holds one count of the clone carrying this T cell receptor beta chain. Peripheral blood came from all dose cohorts at three timepoints. This sample is part of a study of OX40 agonist ivuxolimab in advanced cancers. Whole-study context: Ivuxolimab, an agonist antibody against OX40 (CD134), was given to patients.

Germline assignment: CDR1 LNHDA and CDR2 SQIVND (reference sequence). V lost 6 bases to trimming and J lost 2 bases; unmatched junction nucleotides: 5. The CDR3 totals 15 residues. Clones were read by immunoSEQ multiplex PCR, and TCRdb kept only the in-frame ones, dropping some. The sample records 50,000 to 75,000 clones, over 75% being singletons. This TCR was sampled from an adult with an advanced solid tumor such as melanoma, head and neck, liver or kidney cancer. The material was CD4+ or CD8+ T cells sorted from blood, obtained in a trial of the OX40 agonist ivuxolimab. The chain has TRBV19 and TRBJ2-7, with 12 bases matching TRBD1. The CDR3 DNA reads as TGTGCCAGTAGCCAGGGACAGGGGGCCCCCTACGAGCAGTACTTC. Translation gives CASSQGQGAPYEQYF.